The 12 T cell receptor beta chains below were found in one sample sequenced in a study of Ad26.COV2.S vaccination and SARS-CoV-2 variants. Documented treatment: roughly 18 received Ad26.COV2.S at low or high dose, single or two shots; several received placebo; per-sample allocation not given. At day 63 after the first vaccine or placebo injection, samples were drawn. Sequencing used immunoSEQ multiplex PCR; TCRdb keeps in-frame clones, though not all of them. The sample shows 430,000 or so clones, 75% to 95% of them seen only once. The sequences come from peripheral blood, collected in a trial of Ad26.COV2.S vaccine versus placebo. Source of these receptors: a person aged 18 to 59 who received the Ad26.COV2.S COVID-19 vaccine or a placebo.

This chain connects TRBV4-1 to TRBJ2-5; D might be TRBD2 (6 bases). This CDR3 contains 13 residues. CDR1 is MGHRA, CDR2 YSYEKL, per germline. The V end was cut by 4 bases, the J end by 2 bases, with 8 bases between. The CDR3, as DNA: TGCGCCAGCAGCCTACGGGGGCAAGAGACCCAGTACTTC. Encoded protein: CASSLRGQETQYF.

V usage is TRBV15 and J usage is TRBJ2-3; D remains ambiguous. Trimming took off 3 bases at V and 0 bases at J, with 13 bases between the two ends. The V gene's germline CDR1 is LNHNV and CDR2 YYDKDF (reference sequence). There are 16 residues in the CDR3. The CDR3 protein is CATSSKDPPSTDTQYF. The CDR3 DNA sequence: TGTGCCACCAGCAGCAAAGACCCTCCTAGCACAGATACGCAGTATTTT. Supplemented by reference TRBV15 and TRBJ2-3, the full variable domain reads DAMVIQNPRYQVTQFGKPVTLSCSQTLNHNVMYWYQQKSSQAPKLLFHYYDKDFNNEADTPDNFQSRRPNTSFCFLDIRSPGLGDTAMYLCATSSKDPPSTDTQYFGPGTRLTVL.

V usage is TRBV10-1 and J usage is TRBJ1-6, with 7 bases lining up with TRBD1. The CDR3 length is 13 residues. Losses at the gene ends were 7 bases for V and 9 bases for J; bases not matched to a gene: 6. Germline values: CDR1 WNHNN, CDR2 SYGVQD (reference sequence). CDR3 region: CASTGQDRSPLHF. In nucleotides, the CDR3 is TGCGCCAGCACCGGACAGGACCGTTCACCCCTCCACTTT.

V is TRBV9 and J is TRBJ1-1; D gene uncertain. V shed 4 bases and J shed 0 bases, with 13 bases lying between them. CDR1 is SGDLS, CDR2 YYNGEE, per germline. The CDR3 contains 15 residues. CDR3 bases: TGTGCCAGCAGCCGGAACGCGGCCCTGAACACTGAAGCTTTCTTT. As protein: CASSRNAALNTEAFF.

The chain uses TRBV7-3 and TRBJ1-1; perhaps TRBD1 as D (6 bases). The CDR3 loop spans 14 amino acids. Germline V gene sequence: CDR1 SGHTA, CDR2 FQGTGA. V lost 2 bases and J 6 bases, leaving 13 bases between the germline ends. This chain's CDR3 is CASSLYRVESEAFF. In DNA form, the CDR3 reads TGTGCCAGCAGCTTATACAGGGTTGAGTCTGAAGCTTTCTTT.

This chain's CDR3 is CASSMRGLDRETQYF. The CDR3 DNA sequence: TGTGCCAGTAGTATGAGGGGACTAGATCGGGAGACCCAGTACTTC. The chain recombines TRBV19 with TRBJ2-5; 8 positions match TRBD2. Germline V gene data show CDR1 as LNHDA and CDR2 as SQIVND (reference sequence). The length of the CDR3 is 15 residues. The V and J ends lost 3 bases and 5 bases, in that order; junction bases with no gene match: 8.

The chain uses TRBV6-6 and TRBJ1-5, with a weak D call TRBD1 (5 bases). From germline, CDR1 is MNHNY and CDR2 SVGAGI (reference sequence). The length of the CDR3 is 18 residues. V lost 5 bases to trimming and J lost 0 bases, with 20 bases between them. DNA of the CDR3: TGTGCCAGCAGTCAGAAAAGGGGCGCACCATATAGCAATCAGCCCCAGCATTTT. As protein: CASSQKRGAPYSNQPQHF.

The J gene is TRBJ2-1, the V gene TRBV14; D is unclear. Germline values: CDR1 SGHDN, CDR2 FVKESK. The CDR3 consists of 16 residues. V lost 6 bases and J 0 bases, leaving 15 bases between the germline ends. DNA for the CDR3: TGTGCCAGCAGTCACCCGGGCGGTTTCTCCTACAATGAGCAGTTCTTC. Encoded protein: CASSHPGGFSYNEQFF.

This clone was detected only once. The J gene is TRBJ2-5, the V gene TRBV3-1 (or the pseudogene TRBV3-2); TRBD2 matches at 7 bases. Germline trimming cut 6 bases from V and 4 bases from J; bases unmatched to any gene: 11. CDR3 length: 15 amino acids. The germline V gene has CDR1 LGHDT and CDR2 YNNKEL (reference sequence). CDR3 sequence: CASSFSSGPPETQYF. As DNA, the CDR3 is TGTGCCAGCAGTTTCTCTAGCGGACCCCCAGAGACCCAGTACTTC.

The chain is built from TRBV7-2 and TRBJ2-2; 7 positions match TRBD2. J lost 8 bases, V lost 3 bases, and 6 bases had no gene match. Per germline, CDR1 SGHTA and CDR2 FQGNSA. The CDR3 has 14 residues. CDR3 nucleotide sequence: TGTGCCAGCAGCTTGCGGGAGAGGAGGGGGGAGCTGTTTTTT. Encoded protein: CASSLRERRGELFF.

The chain recombines TRBV29-1 with TRBJ2-2; a possible D gene is TRBD1 (6 bases). V shed 7 bases and J shed 0 bases, with 9 bases lying between them. The CDR3 runs 13 residues. Per the germline V gene, CDR1 is SQVTM and CDR2 is ANQGSEA. The CDR3 DNA sequence: TGCAGCGCCAGGACAGCGAACACCGGGGAGCTGTTTTTT. This sequence encodes CSARTANTGELFF.

This clone has a handful of counts. The CDR3 DNA is TGTGCCAGTAGTAAAGGACATATTAATCAGCCCCAGCATTTT. It encodes CASSKGHINQPQHF. The chain joins TRBV19 to TRBJ1-5; possibly TRBD1 for D (5 bases). Germline V gene data show CDR1 as LNHDA and CDR2 as SQIVND (reference sequence). There are 14 residues in the CDR3. V gave up 4 bases and J gave up 4 bases, with 11 bases separating them.